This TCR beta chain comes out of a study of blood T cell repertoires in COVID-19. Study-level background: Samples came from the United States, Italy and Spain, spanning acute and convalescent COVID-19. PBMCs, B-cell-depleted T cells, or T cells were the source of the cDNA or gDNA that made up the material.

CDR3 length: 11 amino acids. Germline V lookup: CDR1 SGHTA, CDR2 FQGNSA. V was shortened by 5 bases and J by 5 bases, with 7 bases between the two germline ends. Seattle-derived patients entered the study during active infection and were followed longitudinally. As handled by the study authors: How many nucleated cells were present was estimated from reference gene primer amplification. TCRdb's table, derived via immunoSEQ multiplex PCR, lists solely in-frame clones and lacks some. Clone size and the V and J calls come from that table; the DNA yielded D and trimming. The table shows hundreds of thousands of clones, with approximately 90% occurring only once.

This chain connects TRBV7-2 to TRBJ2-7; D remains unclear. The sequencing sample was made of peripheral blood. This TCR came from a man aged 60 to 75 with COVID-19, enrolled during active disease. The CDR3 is CASSRAHEQYF. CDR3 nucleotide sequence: TGTGCCAGCAGCCGCGCCCACGAGCAGTACTTC.